This T cell receptor beta chain was captured in a study of cytomegalovirus exposure and HLA in healthy donors. Trimming took off 4 bases at V and 3 bases at J, with 11 bases between the two ends. CDR3 length equals 13 residues. CDR1 is SGHNT and CDR2 is YYREEE in the germline V gene (reference sequence). Broader study findings: TCR clusters originating in the first cohort tended to co-occur in the 120 validation repertoires, according to a later analysis. The study found most TCR sequences rare, yet found some public TCRs in many donors. Cytomegalovirus association was assigned to about 150 TCR beta chains. As confirmed in vitro, a few CMV-associated chains were specific for CMV antigens.

Libraries were prepared by immunoSEQ multiplex PCR; TCRdb keeps only in-frame clonotypes and omits some of them. The sample holds approximately 220,000 clones, approximately 87% seen once. Worth noting for this clone: The antigen is undetermined.

J is TRBJ2-7 and V is TRBV5-4; D not resolved. The clonotype comes from a man younger than 35 in good health and CMV-seronegative. Material: PBMCs. This chain's CDR3 is CASSQDTGYEQYF. The CDR3 DNA reads TGTGCCAGCAGCCAAGATACCGGCTACGAGCAGTACTTC.